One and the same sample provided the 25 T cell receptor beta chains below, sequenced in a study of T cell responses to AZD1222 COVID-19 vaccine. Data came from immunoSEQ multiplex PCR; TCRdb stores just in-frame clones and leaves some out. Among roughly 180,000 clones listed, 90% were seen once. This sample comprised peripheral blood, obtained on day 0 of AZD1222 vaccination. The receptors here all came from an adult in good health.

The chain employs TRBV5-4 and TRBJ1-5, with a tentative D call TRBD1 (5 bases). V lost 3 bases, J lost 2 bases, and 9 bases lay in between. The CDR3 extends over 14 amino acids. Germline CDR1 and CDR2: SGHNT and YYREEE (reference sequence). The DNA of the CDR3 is TGTGCCAGCAGCTACGGGGGTGGCAATCAGCCCCAGCATTTT. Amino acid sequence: CASSYGGGNQPQHF.

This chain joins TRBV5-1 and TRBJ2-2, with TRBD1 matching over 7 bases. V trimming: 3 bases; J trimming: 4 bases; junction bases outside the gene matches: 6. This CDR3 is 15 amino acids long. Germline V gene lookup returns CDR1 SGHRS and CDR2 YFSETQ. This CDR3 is CASSSGQMITGELFF. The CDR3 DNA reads TGCGCCAGCAGCTCGGGACAGATGATCACCGGGGAGCTGTTTTTT.

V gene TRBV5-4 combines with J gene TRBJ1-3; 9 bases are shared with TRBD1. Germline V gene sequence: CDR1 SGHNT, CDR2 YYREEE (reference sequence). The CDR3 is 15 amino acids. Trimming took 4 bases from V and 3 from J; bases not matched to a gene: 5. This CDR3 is CASSLDRGYGNTIYF. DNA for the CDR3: TGTGCCAGCAGCCTGGACAGGGGTTATGGAAACACCATATATTTT.

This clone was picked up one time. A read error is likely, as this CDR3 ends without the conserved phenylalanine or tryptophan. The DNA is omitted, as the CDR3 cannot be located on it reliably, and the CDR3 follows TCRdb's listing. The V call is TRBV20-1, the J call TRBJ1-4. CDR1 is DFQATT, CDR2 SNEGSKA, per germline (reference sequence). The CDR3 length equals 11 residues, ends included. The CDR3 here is CSAIGGLLQAA.

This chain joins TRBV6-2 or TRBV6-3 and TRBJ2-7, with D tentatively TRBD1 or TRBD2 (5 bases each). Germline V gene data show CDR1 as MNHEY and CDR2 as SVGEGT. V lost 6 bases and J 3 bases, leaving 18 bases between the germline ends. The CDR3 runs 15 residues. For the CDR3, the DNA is TGTGCCAGCAGCCTTCGAGGGGTCTTCGGCTACGAGCAGTACTTC. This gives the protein CASSLRGVFGYEQYF.

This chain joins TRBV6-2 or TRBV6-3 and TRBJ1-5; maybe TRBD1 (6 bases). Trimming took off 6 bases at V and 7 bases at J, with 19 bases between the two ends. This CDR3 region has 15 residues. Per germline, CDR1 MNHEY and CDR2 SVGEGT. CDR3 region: CASSHRESGSQPQHF. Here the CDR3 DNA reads TGTGCCAGCAGCCACAGGGAGTCGGGGTCCCAGCCCCAGCATTTT.

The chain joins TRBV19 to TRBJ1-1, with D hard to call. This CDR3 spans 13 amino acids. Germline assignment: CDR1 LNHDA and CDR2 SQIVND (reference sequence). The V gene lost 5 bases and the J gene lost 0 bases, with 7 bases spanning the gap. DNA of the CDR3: TGTGCCAGTAGTGAACACTTGAACACTGAAGCTTTCTTT. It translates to CASSEHLNTEAFF.

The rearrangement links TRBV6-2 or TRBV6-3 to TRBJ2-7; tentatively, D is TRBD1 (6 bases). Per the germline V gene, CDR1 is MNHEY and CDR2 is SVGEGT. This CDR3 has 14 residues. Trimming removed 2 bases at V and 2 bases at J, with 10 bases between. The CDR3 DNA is TGTGCCAGCAGTTACGACCACAGGGCCTACGAGCAGTACTTC. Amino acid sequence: CASSYDHRAYEQYF.

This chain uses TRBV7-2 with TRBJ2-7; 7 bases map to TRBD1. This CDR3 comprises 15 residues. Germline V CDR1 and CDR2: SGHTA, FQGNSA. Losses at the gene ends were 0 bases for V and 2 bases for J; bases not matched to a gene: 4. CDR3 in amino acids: CASSLAVGTAYEQYF. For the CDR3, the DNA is TGTGCCAGCAGCTTAGCTGTCGGGACAGCCTACGAGCAGTACTTC. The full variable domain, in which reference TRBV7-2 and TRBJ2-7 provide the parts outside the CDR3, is GAGVSQSPSNKVTEKGKDVELRCDPISGHTALYWYRQSLGQGLEFLIYFQGNSAPDKSGLPSDRFSAERTGGSVSTLTIQRTQQEDSAVYLCASSLAVGTAYEQYFGPGTRLTVT.

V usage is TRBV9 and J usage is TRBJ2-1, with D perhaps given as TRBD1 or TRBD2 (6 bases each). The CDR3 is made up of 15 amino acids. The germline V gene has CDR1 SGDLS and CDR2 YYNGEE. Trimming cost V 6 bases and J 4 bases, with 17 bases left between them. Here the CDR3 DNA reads TGTGCCAGCAACAAAGGGGGGATCCCGTACAATGAGCAGTTCTTC. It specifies CASNKGGIPYNEQFF.

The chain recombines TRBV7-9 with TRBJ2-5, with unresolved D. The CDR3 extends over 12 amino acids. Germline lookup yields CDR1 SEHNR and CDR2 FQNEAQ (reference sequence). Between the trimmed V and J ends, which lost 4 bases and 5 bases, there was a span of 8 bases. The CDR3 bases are TGTGCCAGCAGCTCCTCATCGGAGACCCAGTACTTC. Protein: CASSSSSETQYF.

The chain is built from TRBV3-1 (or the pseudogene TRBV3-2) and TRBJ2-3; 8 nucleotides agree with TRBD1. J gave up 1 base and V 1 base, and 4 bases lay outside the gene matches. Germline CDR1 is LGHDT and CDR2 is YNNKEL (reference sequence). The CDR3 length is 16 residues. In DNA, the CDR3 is TGTGCCAGCAGCCAAGGTCAGGGGGCCGGCACAGATACGCAGTATTTT. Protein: CASSQGQGAGTDTQYF.

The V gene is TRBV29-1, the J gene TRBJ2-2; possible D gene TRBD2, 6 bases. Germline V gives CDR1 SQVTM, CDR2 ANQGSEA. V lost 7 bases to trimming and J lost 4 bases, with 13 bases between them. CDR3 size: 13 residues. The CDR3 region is CSANPGSTGELFF. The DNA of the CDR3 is TGCAGCGCCAACCCCGGGAGCACCGGGGAGCTGTTTTTT.

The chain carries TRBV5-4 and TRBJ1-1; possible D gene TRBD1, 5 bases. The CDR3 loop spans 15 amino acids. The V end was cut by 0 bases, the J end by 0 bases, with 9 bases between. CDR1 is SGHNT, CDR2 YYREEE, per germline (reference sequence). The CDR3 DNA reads TGTGCCAGCAGCTTGGCCGGGGGGGTGAACACTGAAGCTTTCTTT. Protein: CASSLAGGVNTEAFF.

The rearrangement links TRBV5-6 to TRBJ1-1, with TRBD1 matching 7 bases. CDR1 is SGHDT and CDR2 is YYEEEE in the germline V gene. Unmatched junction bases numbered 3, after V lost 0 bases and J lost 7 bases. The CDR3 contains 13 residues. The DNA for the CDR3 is TGTGCCAGCAGCTTGGAGAGGGACAGTGAAGCTTTCTTT. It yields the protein CASSLERDSEAFF.

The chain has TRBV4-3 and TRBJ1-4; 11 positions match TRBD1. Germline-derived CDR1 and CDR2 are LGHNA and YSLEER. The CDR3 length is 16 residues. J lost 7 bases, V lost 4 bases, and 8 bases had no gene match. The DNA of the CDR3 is TGCGCCAGCAGCCCCCGTGAGGGACAGGGGGGTGAAAAACTGTTTTTT. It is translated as CASSPREGQGGEKLFF.

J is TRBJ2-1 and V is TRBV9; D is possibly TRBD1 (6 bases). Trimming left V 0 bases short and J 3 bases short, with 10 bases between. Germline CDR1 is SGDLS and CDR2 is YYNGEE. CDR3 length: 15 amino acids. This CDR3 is CASSVGGPHYNEQFF. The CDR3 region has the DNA TGTGCCAGCAGCGTAGGGGGGCCCCACTACAATGAGCAGTTCTTC.

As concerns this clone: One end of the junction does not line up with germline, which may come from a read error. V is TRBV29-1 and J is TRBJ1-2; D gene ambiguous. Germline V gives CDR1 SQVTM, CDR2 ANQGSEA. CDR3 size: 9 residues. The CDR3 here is CSVEGAGVF. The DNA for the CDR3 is TGCAGCGTTGAAGGGGCCGGAGTCTTC.

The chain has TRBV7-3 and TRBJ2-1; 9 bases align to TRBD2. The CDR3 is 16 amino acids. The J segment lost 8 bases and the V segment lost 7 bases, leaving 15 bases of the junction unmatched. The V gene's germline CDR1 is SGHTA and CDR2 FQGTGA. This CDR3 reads CASTIRLAGGSDEQFF. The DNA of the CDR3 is TGTGCCAGCACCATCCGCCTGGCGGGGGGGTCGGATGAGCAGTTCTTC. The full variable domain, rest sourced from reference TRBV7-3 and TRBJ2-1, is GAGVSQTPSNKVTEKGKYVELRCDPISGHTALYWYRQSLGQGPEFLIYFQGTGAADDSGLPNDRFFAVRPEGSVSTLKIQRTERGDSAVYLCASTIRLAGGSDEQFFGPGTRLTVL.

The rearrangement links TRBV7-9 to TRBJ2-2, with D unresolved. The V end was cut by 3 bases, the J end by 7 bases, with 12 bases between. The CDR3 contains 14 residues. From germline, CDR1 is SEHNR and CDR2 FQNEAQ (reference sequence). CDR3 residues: CASSLALGGGELFF. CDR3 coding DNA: TGTGCCAGCAGCTTGGCCTTGGGTGGCGGGGAGCTGTTTTTT.

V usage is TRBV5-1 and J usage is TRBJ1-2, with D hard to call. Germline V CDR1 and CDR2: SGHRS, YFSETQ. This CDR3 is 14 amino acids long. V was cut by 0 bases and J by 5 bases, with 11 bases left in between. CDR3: CASSLAGSGYGYTF. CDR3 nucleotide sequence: TGCGCCAGCAGCTTGGCCGGGAGTGGTTATGGCTACACCTTC.

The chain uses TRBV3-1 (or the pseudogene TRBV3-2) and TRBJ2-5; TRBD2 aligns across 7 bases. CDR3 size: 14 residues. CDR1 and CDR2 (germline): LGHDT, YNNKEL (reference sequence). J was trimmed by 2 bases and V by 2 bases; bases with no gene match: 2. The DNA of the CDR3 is TGTGCCAGCAGCCAACGCGGGGGACAAGAGACCCAGTACTTC. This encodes CASSQRGGQETQYF.

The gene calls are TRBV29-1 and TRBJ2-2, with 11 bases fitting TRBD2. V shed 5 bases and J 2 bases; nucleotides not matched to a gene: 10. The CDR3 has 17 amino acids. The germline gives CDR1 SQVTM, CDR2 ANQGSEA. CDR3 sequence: CSVRGLAGGLNTGELFF. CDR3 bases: TGCAGCGTTCGTGGCCTAGCGGGGGGTCTAAACACCGGGGAGCTGTTTTTT.

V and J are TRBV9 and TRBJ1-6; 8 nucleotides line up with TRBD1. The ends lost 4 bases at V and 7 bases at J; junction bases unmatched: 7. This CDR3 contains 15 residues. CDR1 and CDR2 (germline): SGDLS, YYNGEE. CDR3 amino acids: CASSPTTGDNSPLHF. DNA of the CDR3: TGTGCCAGCAGCCCCACGACAGGGGACAATTCACCCCTCCACTTT.

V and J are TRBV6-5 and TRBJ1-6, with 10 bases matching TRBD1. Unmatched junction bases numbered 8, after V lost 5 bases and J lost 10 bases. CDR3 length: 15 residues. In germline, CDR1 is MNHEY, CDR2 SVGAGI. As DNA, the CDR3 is TGTGCCAGCAGTCGACGACAGGGGGCTCGATCACCCCTCCACTTT. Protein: CASSRRQGARSPLHF.